This TCR beta chain was identified in a study of T cell responses to AZD1222 COVID-19 vaccine (dated by TCRdb to 2020 to 2022). Study-wide context: A total of around 240 trial participants underwent TCR sequencing, of whom about 210 received two doses of AZD1222 and roughly 25 received two doses of the MenACWY control vaccine. Trial participants were enrolled by age into subgroups of 18-55, 56-69 and 70-plus years, and 148, 28 and 57 TCR-sequenced participants, respectively, were included in these subgroups.

From V the trimming removes 2 bases and from J it removes 7 bases, while the gene matches leave 7 bases of the junction unaccounted for. The CDR3 spans 16 residues, from the cysteine through the phenylalanine. The DNA shown is the 48-base CDR3, in frame from base 1. The germline V gene encodes CDR1 SGDLS and CDR2 YYNGEE. The CDR3 regions of human TCRbeta chains were analyzed by immunosequencing. The published analysis was carried out like this. Repertoire TCRs were matched against a reference library of SARS-CoV-2-specific TCRs generated with the MIRA antigen-specificity platform. Breadth was defined as the fraction of unique TCRs that were SARS-CoV-2-associated. Depth was defined as the fraction of total T cells that were SARS-CoV-2-associated. Using the MIRA data, each spike-specific TCR was assigned both to the spike region to which the TCR was reactive and to a CD4 or CD8 class. Log10-transformed breadth and depth values were compared by one-way ANOVA with Sidak's multiple comparisons tests. TCRdb holds this immuneACCESS table with in-frame rearrangements only. Some clones are missing; in checked studies, unresolved V genes explain under half, and the rest has no known cause. V, J and clone size are taken as reported in that table, and D and trimming were inferred from the DNA itself. Across this sample there are roughly 140,000 clones, with around 90% seen only once. The ten largest clonotypes hold about 3.1% of the sample.

Taken with the paper, the label for time point translates to: about 28 days (+/-7) after the second vaccine dose. Because spike-specific TCR depth and breadth did not differ between the two schedules, AZD1222 recipients who got a second dose at roughly 4 weeks were pooled with those who got a second dose at roughly 12 weeks. Samples from vaccinated people were obtained from the UK trials COV001 and COV002, which included a single-blind randomized controlled phase 2/3 trial of AZD1222 (ChAdOx1 nCoV-19) in healthy adults. For TCRbeta chain sequencing, PBMC samples were collected from trial participants at day 0 and at day 28 after the second dose. As concerns this clone: Its target antigen remains unknown. Qualities for individual bases were not recorded, and no much larger clone is one base off.

The research as a whole found: After two AZD1222 doses, spike-specific TCR breadth and depth were significantly higher than at day 0 and than in MenACWY recipients. The 56-69-year group was small, and its depth increase did not reach significance, likely because of low power. Conclusions about previously exposed vaccinees are limited, since just 6 or 7 AZD1222 recipients were seropositive for SARS-CoV-2 at baseline. Because no day 14 peak-response samples were available, repertoires were characterized only after the peak T cell response. Most participants were white British and females outnumbered males, and the authors suggested that clonal diversity may have been underestimated. Epitopes outside the regions mutated in the B.1.351 and B.1.1.7 variants were reportedly recognized by nearly half of the unique spike-specific TCRs. Vaccine-associated CD4 TCRs spanned the whole spike protein, with dominant responses in regions 160-218 and 743-854.

This specimen was peripheral blood, taken 28 days after the second AZD1222 dose. Here the chain combines TRBV9 and TRBJ2-2; TRBD1 fits 11 bases in the junction. The origin of this receptor is an adult who received the AZD1222 COVID-19 vaccine. This receptor has the CDR3 CASSVHGTGGIGELFF. At the DNA level, the sequence is TGTGCCAGCAGCGTCCATGGGACAGGGGGGATCGGGGAGCTGTTTTTT.